This T cell receptor (beta chain) is drawn from a study of blood T cell repertoires in COVID-19. The ends lost 4 bases at V and 0 bases at J; junction bases unmatched: 2. The CDR3 has 15 residues. From germline, CDR1 is SEHNR and CDR2 FQNEAQ (reference sequence). The table lists this clone with a few counts. Profiling relied on immunoSEQ multiplex PCR, and the TCRdb table lists in-frame clones only, not all of them. The sample carries 150,000 or so clones, over 75% recorded once. This clonotype was obtained from a woman aged 35 to 49 with acute or convalescent COVID-19. The rearrangement joins TRBV7-9 to TRBJ2-1, with 8 bases aligning to TRBD1. Source material: peripheral blood. CDR3 sequence (DNA): TGTGCCAGCAGCTCAGGACAGGGCTCCTACAATGAGCAGTTCTTC. Translating gives CASSSGQGSYNEQFF.